This TCR beta chain was documented in a study of T cells after posttransplantation cyclophosphamide. The study's findings and limits: TRB overlap between skin or GI tissue T cells and blood was limited.

Control samples came 1 year after myeloablative marrow transplants with methotrexate plus calcineurin inhibitor. V was trimmed by 5 bases and J by 4 bases, leaving 3 bases between them. The V gene's germline CDR1 is MNHEY and CDR2 SVGAGI. This CDR3 has 12 amino acids. About this clone: The antigen is not known.

Data came from immunoSEQ multiplex PCR; TCRdb stores just in-frame clones and leaves some out. The sample shows about 21,000 clones, approximately 86% of them seen only once. V is TRBV6-5 and J is TRBJ1-6; D uncertain. The clonotype was recovered from a female patient under 45 who received an allogeneic stem cell transplant from an unrelated donor, was CMV-positive, and had acute and chronic GVHD. Certain T cells may be donor cells from the graft. Specimen: PBMCs, collected about 400 days after allogeneic stem cell transplant with calcineurin inhibitor and methotrexate. The CDR3 DNA follows: TGTGCCAGCAGTCAGTATAATTCACCCCTCCACTTT. It specifies CASSQYNSPLHF.